The next 27 T cell receptor beta chains were all read from a single sample in a study of blood T cell repertoires in COVID-19 (dated by TCRdb to about 2020). Receptors were amplified or captured by the immunoSEQ multiplex PCR assay. TCRdb limited this immuneACCESS table to in-frame rearrangements with V and J called. A share of clones is missing; checked studies link under half to unresolved V genes, and the rest is unexplained. In this sample the table shows 94,000 or so clones, approximately 80% of which occur a single time. Around 25% of the sample goes to the ten largest clones. The sequenced sample consisted of peripheral blood. These receptors came from a man aged 55-75 years with acute or convalescent COVID-19.

The chain recombines TRBV7-9 with TRBJ2-1; 8 positions match TRBD2. CDR1 is SEHNR, CDR2 FQNEAQ, per germline (reference sequence). The CDR3 consists of 16 residues. V lost 2 bases, J lost 6 bases, and 9 bases stayed unmatched. The CDR3 loop is CASSLSGGALGNEQFF. CDR3 nucleotide sequence: TGTGCCAGCAGCTTAAGCGGGGGCGCGTTGGGCAATGAGCAGTTCTTC.

The chain has TRBV28 and TRBJ1-1; D is unclear. The length of the CDR3 is 10 residues. The ends were cut back, 8 bases at V and 10 bases at J, with 11 bases in the middle. The germline V gene has CDR1 MDHEN and CDR2 SYDVKM. This CDR3 is CASVGVAAFF. CDR3 nucleotides: TGTGCCAGCGTCGGTGTCGCAGCTTTCTTT.

CDR3 sequence reads: CSVEMGQGYYGYTF. In DNA form, the CDR3 reads TGCAGCGTTGAAATGGGACAGGGCTACTATGGCTACACCTTC. V usage is TRBV29-1 and J usage is TRBJ1-2; 9 nucleotides line up with TRBD1. The germline V gene has CDR1 SQVTM and CDR2 ANQGSEA. CDR3 length equals 14 residues. Trimming cost V 2 bases and J 3 bases; bases outside gene matches: 4.

The CDR3 sequence: CASSLVEGANEKLFF. The CDR3 DNA follows: TGTGCCAGCAGCTTGGTGGAGGGAGCTAATGAAAAACTGTTTTTT. This rearrangement joins TRBV5-6 to TRBJ1-4, with D uncertain. CDR1 SGHDT and CDR2 YYEEEE come from the germline V gene. The length of the CDR3 is 15 residues. Deletions cut 0 bases from V and 3 bases from J, with 9 bases between.

In nucleotides, the CDR3 is TGTGCCAGCAGTCCGGACAGGGATTATGGCTACACCTTC. Amino acids: CASSPDRDYGYTF. The genes are TRBV2 and TRBJ1-2, with 8 positions matching TRBD1. From germline, CDR1 is SNHLY and CDR2 FYNNEI. This CDR3 contains 13 residues. The V segment lost 5 bases and the J segment 5 bases; nucleotides outside the gene matches: 4.

The chain joins TRBV19 to TRBJ2-4, with a weak D call TRBD1 (6 bases). The CDR3 has 16 amino acids. Trimming left V 4 bases short and J 4 bases short, with 17 bases between. Per the germline V gene, CDR1 is LNHDA and CDR2 is SQIVND (reference sequence). For the CDR3, the DNA is TGTGCCAGTAGTAAAGGCGGACAGAGTGCGAAAAACATTCAGTACTTC. Translation gives CASSKGGQSAKNIQYF.

The V and J genes are TRBV6-5 and TRBJ1-5, with a tentative D call TRBD1 (6 bases). V gave up 0 bases and J gave up 6 bases, with 9 bases separating them. The CDR3 spans 14 residues. CDR1 is MNHEY, CDR2 SVGAGI, per germline. This CDR3 reads CASSYSGRGQPQHF. CDR3 DNA: TGTGCCAGCAGTTACTCGGGCAGGGGTCAGCCCCAGCATTTT.

The chain employs TRBV10-1 and TRBJ2-2; D possibly corresponds to TRBD2 (7 bases). This CDR3 spans 15 amino acids. V was cut by 8 bases and J by 7 bases, with 20 bases left in between. The germline V gene encodes CDR1 WNHNN and CDR2 SYGVQD (reference sequence). CDR3 in DNA: TGCGCCAGCGCCCTCTTACGGGGGGCGGGCGGGGAGCTGTTTTTT. It is translated as CASALLRGAGGELFF.

The chain combines TRBV4-2 with TRBJ2-2, with D possibly matching TRBD2 (6 bases). In germline, CDR1 is LGHNA, CDR2 YNFKEQ. The CDR3 loop spans 16 amino acids. The ends were cut back, 0 bases at V and 4 bases at J, with 12 bases in the middle. The CDR3 sequence: CASSQDRGRGTGELFF. Written as DNA, the CDR3 is TGTGCCAGCAGCCAAGATCGCGGGCGGGGCACCGGGGAGCTGTTTTTT.

V is TRBV7-2 and J is TRBJ1-1; 10 bases match TRBD1. The V and J ends lost 6 bases and 8 bases, in that order; junction bases with no gene match: 15. CDR3 size: 16 residues. The germline V gene encodes CDR1 SGHTA and CDR2 FQGNSA. In DNA form, the CDR3 reads TGTGCCAGCAGTTTCCCTATCCGGACAGGGGGTCGAGAAGCTTTCTTT. This codes for CASSFPIRTGGREAFF.

The V call is TRBV2, the J call TRBJ1-2; D unresolved. From germline, CDR1 is SNHLY and CDR2 FYNNEI. Trimming took off 5 bases at V and 2 bases at J, with 18 bases between the two ends. CDR3 length: 16 amino acids. The CDR3 nucleotides read TGTGCCAGCAGTCTCGGGGTGTTGAGTAACAACTATGGCTACACCTTC. It yields the protein CASSLGVLSNNYGYTF.

This sequence joins TRBV28 and TRBJ1-2, with TRBD1 matching over 8 bases. Unmatched junction bases numbered 3, after V lost 6 bases and J lost 0 bases. This CDR3 is 14 amino acids long. The germline V gene has CDR1 MDHEN and CDR2 SYDVKM. CDR3 nucleotide sequence: TGTGCCAGCAGGATGACAGGGGCTAACTATGGCTACACCTTC. This translates into CASRMTGANYGYTF.

V usage is TRBV19 and J usage is TRBJ2-1; 9 nucleotides agree with TRBD2. Germline trimming cut 7 bases from V and 4 bases from J; bases unmatched to any gene: 8. The germline V gene encodes CDR1 LNHDA and CDR2 SQIVND (reference sequence). CDR3 length: 15 residues. CDR3 nucleotide sequence: TGTGCCAGTAACTTAGCGGGGGCCCAATACAATGAGCAGTTCTTC. Protein sequence: CASNLAGAQYNEQFF.

DNA for the CDR3: TGCGCCAGCAGCCAAGATTGGACAGGGGCGGGTGAGCAGTTCTTC. Amino acid sequence: CASSQDWTGAGEQFF. The chain is built from TRBV4-3 and TRBJ2-1, with 9 positions matching TRBD1. Germline trimming cut 0 bases from V and 9 bases from J; bases unmatched to any gene: 6. The CDR3 covers 15 residues. Per germline, CDR1 LGHNA and CDR2 YSLEER.

J is TRBJ2-5 and V is TRBV5-1, with a weak D call TRBD2 (5 bases). The CDR3 is 14 residues long. V lost 3 bases and J lost 5, with 14 bases in between. Germline CDR1 reads SGHRS; CDR2 reads YFSETQ. The CDR3 loop is CASSSPGGGETQYF. The CDR3 DNA reads TGCGCCAGCAGCTCCCCGGGCGGAGGTGAGACCCAGTACTTC.

This chain connects TRBV4-3 to TRBJ2-7, with a tentative D call TRBD2 (6 bases). This CDR3 is 14 amino acids long. Trimming pared 0 bases from V and 6 bases from J, leaving 12 bases between. Looked up from germline, CDR1 is LGHNA and CDR2 is YSLEER. The CDR3 loop reads CASSQDPGVGEQYF. CDR3 in DNA: TGCGCCAGCAGCCAAGACCCGGGAGTAGGCGAGCAGTACTTC.

This sequence joins TRBV4-3 and TRBJ2-4; 10 nucleotides agree with TRBD1. Germline CDR1 and CDR2: LGHNA and YSLEER. CDR3 length equals 13 residues. After removal of 0 bases from V and 15 bases from J, the junction contained 5 bases not matched to a gene. The CDR3 nucleotides are TGCGCCAGCAGCCAAGAGGGGACAGGGGTTCGGTACTTC. It is translated as CASSQEGTGVRYF.

The chain employs TRBV5-1 and TRBJ1-3; D is uncertain. The V gene lost 0 bases and the J gene lost 2 bases, with 15 bases spanning the gap. Germline CDR1 and CDR2: SGHRS and YFSETQ. There are 17 residues in the CDR3. The CDR3 reads CASSLDGSLFAGNTIYF. CDR3 bases: TGCGCCAGCAGCTTGGACGGGTCCCTGTTCGCTGGAAACACCATATATTTT.

This chain joins TRBV5-1 and TRBJ1-5, with D possibly TRBD1 on 5 matching bases. This CDR3 region has 15 residues. Per germline, CDR1 SGHRS and CDR2 YFSETQ. Trimming cost V 0 bases and J 2 bases, with 9 bases left between them. CDR3 residues: CASSLGAGGNQPQHF. The CDR3 DNA reads as TGCGCCAGCAGCTTGGGCGCGGGGGGCAATCAGCCCCAGCATTTT.

The rearrangement uses TRBV3-1 (or the pseudogene TRBV3-2) and TRBJ2-3; TRBD1 matches 10 bases. The V and J ends lost 1 base and 4 bases, in that order; junction bases with no gene match: 5. CDR3 size: 16 residues. The V gene's germline CDR1 is LGHDT and CDR2 YNNKEL (reference sequence). The CDR3 DNA sequence: TGTGCCAGCAGCCAAGCCCGGGACAGGGGACCAGATACGCAGTATTTT. It specifies CASSQARDRGPDTQYF.

The V gene is TRBV7-9, the J gene TRBJ1-6, with D perhaps matching TRBD1 (6 bases). This CDR3 has 15 amino acids. Germline CDR1 reads SEHNR; CDR2 reads FQNEAQ (reference sequence). V gave up 4 bases and J gave up 7 bases, with 14 bases separating them. CDR3 region: CASSSTGMGNSPLHF. Written as DNA, the CDR3 is TGTGCCAGCAGCTCGACAGGAATGGGGAATTCACCCCTCCACTTT.

This chain links TRBV3-1 (or the pseudogene TRBV3-2) with TRBJ1-1; 7 bases line up with TRBD1. Germline CDR1 reads LGHDT; CDR2 reads YNNKEL (reference sequence). The junction had 1 base not matched to a gene; V was cut back by 2 bases and J by 10 bases. This CDR3 comprises 11 residues. Here the CDR3 DNA reads TGTGCCAGCAGCCAAACAGGGGTAGCTTTCTTT. It specifies CASSQTGVAFF.

The chain joins TRBV6-5 to TRBJ1-3; D gene unclear. The ends were cut back, 2 bases at V and 4 bases at J, with 12 bases in the middle. The CDR3 has 15 amino acids. Per germline, CDR1 MNHEY and CDR2 SVGAGI. This CDR3 is CASSYTRGFGNTIYF. The CDR3, as DNA: TGTGCCAGCAGTTACACCCGGGGTTTCGGAAACACCATATATTTT.

The chain carries TRBV28 and TRBJ1-1; possible D gene TRBD1, 5 bases. Germline CDR1 MDHEN, CDR2 SYDVKM. V shed 6 bases and J shed 0 bases, with 14 bases lying between them. This CDR3 spans 15 amino acids. The CDR3 bases are TGTGCCAGCAGAATGGGGGGGGGACTGAACACTGAAGCTTTCTTT. Encoded protein: CASRMGGGLNTEAFF.

The genes are TRBV10-3 and TRBJ2-1, with 7 bases lining up with TRBD2. Unmatched junction bases numbered 8, after V lost 2 bases and J lost 4 bases. The CDR3 covers 16 residues. Looked up from germline, CDR1 is ENHRY and CDR2 is SYGVKD. For the CDR3, the DNA is TGTGCCATCAGTGAGGGTGGGACTACCTTTTACAATGAGCAGTTCTTC. Translation gives CAISEGGTTFYNEQFF.

The gene calls are TRBV25-1 and TRBJ1-1; D is undetermined. V was clipped by 5 bases and J by 0 bases, with 13 bases between them. Germline lookup yields CDR1 MGHDK and CDR2 SYGVNS. The CDR3 is 15 amino acids. CDR3 sequence (DNA): TGTGCCAGCAGTCCGCCGGCGGCCCTGAACACTGAAGCTTTCTTT. Encoded protein: CASSPPAALNTEAFF.

There are a few counts of this clone. This sequence joins TRBV7-9 and TRBJ2-1; TRBD1 matches 7 bases. The ends lost 1 base at V and 4 bases at J; junction bases unmatched: 1. The CDR3 totals 14 residues. The germline gives CDR1 SEHNR, CDR2 FQNEAQ (reference sequence). CDR3 DNA: TGTGCCAGCAGCTTAGGGACAGGATACAATGAGCAGTTCTTC. Its protein product is CASSLGTGYNEQFF.